The entry that follows covers one T cell receptor (beta chain) sequence. The antigen remains undetermined. Compared with germline, one end of the junction differs, possibly owing to a read error. The source of the sample is a study of blood T cells in healthy people across ages. General study points: Bulk PBMC profiling left naive and antigen-experienced comparisons inconclusive. Higher diversity and more naive CD4+ cells were features of long-lived donors, compared to aged donors.

Each sample used at least 6 million PBMCs. Each sample provided at least 5 micrograms of extracted total RNA. The CDR3 consists of 14 residues. Germline V CDR1 and CDR2: MGHRA, YSYEKL. The second PCR ran about 6 to 11 cycles with a sample-barcoded 5' primer and J-beta primers. One entry per CDR3 protein, called by TCRdb with MiXCR from the 5' RACE reads. The sample lists around 940,000 distinct CDR3 sequences; roughly 51% were seen once. The specimen was blood. The chain is built from TRBV4-1 and TRBJ2-3, with no clear D. The TCR was taken from an older woman in good health. The CDR3 nucleotides read TGCGCCAGCAGCCAAGATATTGGCACATATACGCAGTATTTT. Translation: CASSQDIGTYTQYF.